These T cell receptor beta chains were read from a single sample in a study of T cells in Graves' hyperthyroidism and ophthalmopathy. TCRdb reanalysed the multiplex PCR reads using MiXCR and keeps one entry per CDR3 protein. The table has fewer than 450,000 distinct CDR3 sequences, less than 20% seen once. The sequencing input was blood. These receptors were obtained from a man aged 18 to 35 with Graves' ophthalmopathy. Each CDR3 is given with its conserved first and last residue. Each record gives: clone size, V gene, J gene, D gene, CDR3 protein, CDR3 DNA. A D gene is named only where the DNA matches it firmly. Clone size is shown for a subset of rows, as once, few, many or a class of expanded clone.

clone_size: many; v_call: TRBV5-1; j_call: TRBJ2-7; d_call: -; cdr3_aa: CASSLGTVSYEQYF; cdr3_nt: TGCGCCAGCAGCTTGGGGACAGTCTCCTACGAGCAGTACTTC
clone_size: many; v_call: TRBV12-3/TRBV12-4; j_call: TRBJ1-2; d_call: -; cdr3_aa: CASSSGRGNNYGYTF; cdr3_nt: TGTGCCAGCAGTTCCGGCAGGGGAAATAACTATGGCTACACCTTC
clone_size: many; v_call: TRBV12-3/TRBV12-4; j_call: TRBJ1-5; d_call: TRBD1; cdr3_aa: CASSPTGGHQPQHF; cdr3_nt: TGTGCCAGCAGCCCTACAGGGGGCCACCAGCCCCAGCATTTT
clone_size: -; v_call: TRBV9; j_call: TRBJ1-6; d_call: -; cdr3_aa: CASSVGDNNSPLHF; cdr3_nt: TGTGCCAGCAGCGTGGGGGACAATAATTCACCCCTCCACTTT
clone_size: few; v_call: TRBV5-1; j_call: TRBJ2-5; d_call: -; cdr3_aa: CASSLEGPGLARWEETQYF; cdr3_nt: TGCGCCAGCAGCTTGGAGGGGCCGGGGTTGGCTCGTTGGGAAGAGACCCAGTACTTC
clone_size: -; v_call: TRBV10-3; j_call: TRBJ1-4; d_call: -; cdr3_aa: CAISDGQTNEKLFF; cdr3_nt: TGTGCCATCAGTGATGGGCAGACCAATGAAAAACTGTTTTTT
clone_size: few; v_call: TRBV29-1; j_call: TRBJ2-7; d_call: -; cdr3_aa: CSVEGLHEQYF; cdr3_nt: TGCAGCGTTGAGGGCCTCCACGAGCAGTACTTC
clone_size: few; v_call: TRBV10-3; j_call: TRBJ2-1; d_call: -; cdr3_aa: CAISESSRNEQFF; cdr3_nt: TGTGCCATCAGTGAGTCGTCACGGAATGAGCAGTTCTTC
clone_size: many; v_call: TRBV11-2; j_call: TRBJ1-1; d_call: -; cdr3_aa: CASSFGFLNTEAFF; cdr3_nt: TGTGCCAGCAGCTTTGGTTTCCTGAACACTGAAGCTTTCTTT
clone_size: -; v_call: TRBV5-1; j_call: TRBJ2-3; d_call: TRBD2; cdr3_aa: CASSWTSGGPDTQYF; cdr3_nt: TGCGCCAGCAGCTGGACTAGCGGGGGGCCGGATACGCAGTATTTT
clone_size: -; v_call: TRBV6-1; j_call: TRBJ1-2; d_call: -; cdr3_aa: CASSEGWGAPYGYTF; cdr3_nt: TGTGCCAGCAGTGAAGGCTGGGGCGCTCCCTATGGCTACACCTTC
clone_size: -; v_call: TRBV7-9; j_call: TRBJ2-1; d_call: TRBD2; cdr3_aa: CASSPPGTSVEINEQFF; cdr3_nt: TGTGCCAGCAGCCCCCCCGGGACTAGCGTGGAGATCAATGAGCAGTTCTTC
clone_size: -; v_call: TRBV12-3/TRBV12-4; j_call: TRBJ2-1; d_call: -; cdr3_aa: CASSPSGWKDEQFF; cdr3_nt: TGTGCCAGCAGCCCATCTGGGTGGAAGGATGAGCAGTTCTTC
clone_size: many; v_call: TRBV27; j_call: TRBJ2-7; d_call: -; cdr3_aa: CASMALGSYEQYF; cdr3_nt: TGTGCCAGCATGGCCCTGGGATCCTACGAGCAGTACTTC
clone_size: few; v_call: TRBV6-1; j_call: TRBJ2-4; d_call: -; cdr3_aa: CASSGTVGDIQYF; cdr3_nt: TGTGCCAGCAGTGGGACCGTTGGGGACATTCAGTACTTC
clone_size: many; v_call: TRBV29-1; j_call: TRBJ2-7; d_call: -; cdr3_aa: CSVETEGLYEQYF; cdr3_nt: TGCAGCGTTGAAACTGAGGGGTTGTACGAGCAGTACTTC
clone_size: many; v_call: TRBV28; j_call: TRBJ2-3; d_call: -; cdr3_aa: CASNLGTDTQYF; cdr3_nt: TGTGCCAGCAACCTAGGAACAGATACGCAGTATTTT
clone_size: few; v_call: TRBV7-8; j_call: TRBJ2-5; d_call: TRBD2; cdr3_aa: CASSSLIGSGGQRGQETQYF; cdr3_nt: TGTGCCAGCAGCTCACTCATTGGTAGCGGGGGACAAAGAGGACAAGAGACCCAGTACTTC
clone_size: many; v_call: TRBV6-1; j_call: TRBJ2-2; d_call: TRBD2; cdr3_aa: CASSFLPGGNNGELFF; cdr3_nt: TGTGCCAGCAGTTTCCTCCCCGGGGGGAATAACGGGGAGCTGTTTTTT
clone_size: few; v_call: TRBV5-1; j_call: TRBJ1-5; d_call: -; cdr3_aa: CASSLARPHADNQPQHF; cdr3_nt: TGCGCCAGCAGCTTGGCCCGCCCACACGCGGACAATCAGCCCCAGCATTTT
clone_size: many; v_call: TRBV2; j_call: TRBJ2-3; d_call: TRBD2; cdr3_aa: CASSEGLADTDTQYF; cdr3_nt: TGTGCCAGCAGTGAGGGGCTAGCGGACACAGATACGCAGTATTTT
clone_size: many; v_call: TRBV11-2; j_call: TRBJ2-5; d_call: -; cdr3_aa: CASSLDRRAEETQYF; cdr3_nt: TGTGCCAGCAGCTTAGACCGCAGGGCCGAAGAGACCCAGTACTTC
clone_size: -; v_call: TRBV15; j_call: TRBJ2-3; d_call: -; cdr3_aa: CATSPQSTDTQYF; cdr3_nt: TGTGCCACCAGCCCCCAAAGCACAGATACGCAGTATTTT
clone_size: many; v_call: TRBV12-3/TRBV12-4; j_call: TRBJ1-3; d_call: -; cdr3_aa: CASSLILSGNTIYF; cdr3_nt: TGTGCCAGCAGTTTAATTCTCTCTGGAAACACCATATATTTT
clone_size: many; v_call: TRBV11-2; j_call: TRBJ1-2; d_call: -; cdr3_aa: CASSSQRTDRYGYTF; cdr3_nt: TGTGCCAGCAGCTCCCAGCGGACAGACCGCTATGGCTACACCTTC
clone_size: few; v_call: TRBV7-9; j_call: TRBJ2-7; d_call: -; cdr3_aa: CASSLTAGNYEQYF; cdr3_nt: TGTGCCAGCAGCCTAACAGCTGGGAACTACGAGCAGTACTTC
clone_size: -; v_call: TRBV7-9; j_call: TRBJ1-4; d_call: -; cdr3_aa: CASSLAEVTNEKLFF; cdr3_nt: TGTGCCAGCAGCTTAGCGGAGGTTACTAATGAAAAACTGTTTTTT
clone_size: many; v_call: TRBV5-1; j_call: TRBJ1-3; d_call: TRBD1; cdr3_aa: CASSLDGTAGNTIYF; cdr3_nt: TGCGCCAGCAGCTTGGATGGGACAGCTGGAAACACCATATATTTT
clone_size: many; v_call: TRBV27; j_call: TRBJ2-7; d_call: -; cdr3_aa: CASSLYGIYEQYF; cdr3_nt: TGTGCCAGCAGTTTATACGGAATCTACGAGCAGTACTTC
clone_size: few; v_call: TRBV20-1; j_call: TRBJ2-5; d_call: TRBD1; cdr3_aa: CTDRDPRQLQETQYF; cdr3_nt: TGCACCGACAGGGACCCCCGACAACTACAAGAGACCCAGTACTTC
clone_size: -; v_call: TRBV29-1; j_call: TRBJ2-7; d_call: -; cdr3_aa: CSVEENGRSSYEQYF; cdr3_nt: TGCAGCGTTGAAGAAAATGGACGGAGCTCCTACGAGCAGTACTTC
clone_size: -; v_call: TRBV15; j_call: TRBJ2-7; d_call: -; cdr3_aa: CATSRDAAYEQYF; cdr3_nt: TGTGCCACCAGCAGAGATGCAGCCTACGAGCAGTACTTC
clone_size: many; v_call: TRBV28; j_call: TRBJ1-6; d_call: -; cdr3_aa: CASKQEASPLHF; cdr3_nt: TGTGCCAGCAAACAGGAAGCTTCACCCCTCCACTTT
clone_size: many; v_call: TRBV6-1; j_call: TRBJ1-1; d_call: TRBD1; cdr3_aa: CASDPDRTEAFF; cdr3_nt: TGTGCCAGCGACCCGGACAGGACTGAAGCTTTCTTT
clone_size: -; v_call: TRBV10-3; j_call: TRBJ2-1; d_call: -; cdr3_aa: CAIRGGQKNNEQFF; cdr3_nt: TGTGCCATCAGGGGGGGACAGAAGAACAATGAGCAGTTCTTC
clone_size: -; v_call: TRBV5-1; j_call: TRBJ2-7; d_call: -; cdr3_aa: CASSWVQGYEQYF; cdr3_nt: TGCGCCAGCAGCTGGGTACAGGGCTACGAGCAGTACTTC
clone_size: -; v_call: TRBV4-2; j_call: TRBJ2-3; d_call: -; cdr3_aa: CASSQGGGFPDTQYF; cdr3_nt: TGTGCCAGCAGCCAAGGCGGTGGGTTTCCAGATACGCAGTATTTT
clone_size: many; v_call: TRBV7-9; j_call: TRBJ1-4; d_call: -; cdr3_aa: CASSHRDAWEKLFF; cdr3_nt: TGTGCCAGCAGCCACCGGGATGCCTGGGAAAAACTGTTTTTT
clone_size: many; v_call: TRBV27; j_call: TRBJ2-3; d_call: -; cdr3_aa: CASSSGARGTDTQYF; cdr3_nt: TGTGCCAGCAGTTCAGGGGCGCGCGGCACAGATACGCAGTATTTT
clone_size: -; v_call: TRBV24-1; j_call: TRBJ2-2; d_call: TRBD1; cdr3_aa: CATRGQDYTGELFF; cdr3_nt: TGTGCCACCAGGGGACAGGATTACACCGGGGAGCTGTTTTTT
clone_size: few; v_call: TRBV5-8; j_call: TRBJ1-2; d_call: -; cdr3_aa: CASSSGIERLYGYTF; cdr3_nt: TGTGCCAGCAGCTCGGGCATTGAGCGGCTCTATGGCTACACCTTC
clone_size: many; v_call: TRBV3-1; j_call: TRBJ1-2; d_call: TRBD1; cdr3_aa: CASSQEGETGGGYTF; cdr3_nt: TGTGCCAGCAGCCAAGAAGGGGAGACAGGGGGCGGCTACACCTTC
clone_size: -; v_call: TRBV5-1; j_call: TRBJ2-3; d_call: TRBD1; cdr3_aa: CASSLSRDRVSDTQYF; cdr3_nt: TGCGCCAGCAGCTTGTCTAGGGACAGGGTCTCAGATACGCAGTATTTT
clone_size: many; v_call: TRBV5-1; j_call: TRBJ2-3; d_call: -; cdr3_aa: CASSLGESTDTQYF; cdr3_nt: TGCGCCAGCAGCTTGGGGGAGAGCACAGATACGCAGTATTTT
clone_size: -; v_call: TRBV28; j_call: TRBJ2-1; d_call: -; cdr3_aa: CASSSPVAETDNEQFF; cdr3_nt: TGTGCCAGCAGTTCGCCAGTAGCGGAGACCGACAATGAGCAGTTCTTC
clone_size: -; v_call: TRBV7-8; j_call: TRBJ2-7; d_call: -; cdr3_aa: CASSLALEGSYEQYF; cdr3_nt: TGTGCCAGCAGCCTAGCCTTAGAGGGGTCCTACGAGCAGTACTTC
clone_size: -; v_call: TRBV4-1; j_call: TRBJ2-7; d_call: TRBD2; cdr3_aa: CASSQIAGGPSYEQYF; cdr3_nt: TGCGCCAGCAGCCAGATAGCGGGGGGGCCCTCCTACGAGCAGTACTTC
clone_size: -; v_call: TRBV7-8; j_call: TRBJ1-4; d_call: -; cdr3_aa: CASSSRHGEKLFF; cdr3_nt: TGTGCCAGCAGCTCCCGACATGGGGAAAAACTGTTTTTT
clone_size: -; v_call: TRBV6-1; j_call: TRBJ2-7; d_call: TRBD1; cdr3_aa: CPVGAGGSYEQYF; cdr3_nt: TGTCCCGTGGGTGCAGGGGGCTCCTACGAGCAGTACTTC
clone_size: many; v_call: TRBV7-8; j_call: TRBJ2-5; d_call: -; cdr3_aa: CASSFRVARRETQYF; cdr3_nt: TGTGCCAGCAGCTTTAGGGTAGCCCGGAGAGAGACCCAGTACTTC
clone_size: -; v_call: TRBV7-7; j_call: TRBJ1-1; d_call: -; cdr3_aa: CASSLEIYTEAFF; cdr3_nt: TGTGCTAGCAGCTTAGAGATTTACACTGAAGCTTTCTTT
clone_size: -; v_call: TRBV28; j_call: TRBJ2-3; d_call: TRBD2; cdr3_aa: CAIRSGSHTDTQYF; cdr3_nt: TGTGCCATCCGTAGCGGGAGTCATACAGATACGCAGTATTTT
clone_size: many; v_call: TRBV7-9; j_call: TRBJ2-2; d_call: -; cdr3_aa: CASTFDLSNTGELFF; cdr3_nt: TGTGCCAGCACCTTTGACTTGTCGAACACCGGGGAGCTGTTTTTT
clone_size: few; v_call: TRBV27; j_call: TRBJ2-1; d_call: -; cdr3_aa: CASSSLPGSSYNEQFF; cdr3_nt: TGTGCCAGCAGTTCCTTACCCGGGAGCTCCTACAATGAGCAGTTCTTC
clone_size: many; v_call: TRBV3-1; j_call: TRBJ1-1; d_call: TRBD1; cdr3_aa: CASSRDREPNTEAFF; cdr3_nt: TGTGCCAGCAGCCGGGACAGGGAACCTAACACTGAAGCTTTCTTT
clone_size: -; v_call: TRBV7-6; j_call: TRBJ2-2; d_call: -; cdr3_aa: CASSLRGDGELFF; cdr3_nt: TGTGCCAGCAGCTTAAGGGGAGACGGGGAGCTGTTTTTT
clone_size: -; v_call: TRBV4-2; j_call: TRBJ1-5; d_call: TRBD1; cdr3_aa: CASSQGQGSQPQHF; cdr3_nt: TGTGCCAGCAGCCAAGGACAGGGGTCTCAGCCCCAGCATTTT